This T cell receptor beta chain was sequenced for a study of T-cell memory formation after mild COVID-19. Study-level background: TCR clusters mostly belonged to single donors.

Using constant-segment primers, 5'RACE produced TCR alpha and TCR beta cDNA libraries carrying sample barcodes and UMIs. MiXCR was run by TCRdb on the 5' RACE reads, yielding one entry per CDR3 protein. This table holds 250,000 to 400,000 distinct CDR3 sequences, roughly an eighth found once. A few counts support this clonotype. Antigen: not known. Points from the study as a whole: Clones that contracted clustered mainly in CM and EM if CD4+ and in EMRA if CD8+.

Trimming took off 5 bases at V and 5 bases at J, with 9 bases between the two ends. This CDR3 comprises 13 residues. The TCR was taken from a man younger than 35 who had mild COVID-19 (a few samples of this study predate the infection). Cell type and time point are not known. The genes are TRBV12-3 or TRBV12-4 and TRBJ2-2, with D unclear. Sequencing was done on a sample of PBMCs or a T cell subset sorted from them (not recorded which). This CDR3 reads CASSPGWTGELFF. Written as DNA, the CDR3 is TGTGCCAGCAGTCCCGGATGGACCGGGGAGCTGTTTTTT.